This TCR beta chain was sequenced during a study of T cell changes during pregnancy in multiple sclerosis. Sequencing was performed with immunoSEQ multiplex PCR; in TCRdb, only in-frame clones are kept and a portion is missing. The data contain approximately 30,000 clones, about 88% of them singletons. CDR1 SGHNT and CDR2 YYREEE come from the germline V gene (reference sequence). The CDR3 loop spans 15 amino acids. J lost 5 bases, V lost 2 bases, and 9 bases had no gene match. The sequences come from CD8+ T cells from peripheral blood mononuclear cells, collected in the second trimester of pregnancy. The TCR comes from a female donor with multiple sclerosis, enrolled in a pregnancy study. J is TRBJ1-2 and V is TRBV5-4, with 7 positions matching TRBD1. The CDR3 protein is CASSFSGTVRYGYTF. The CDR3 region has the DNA TGTGCCAGCAGCTTCTCCGGGACAGTCCGTTATGGCTACACCTTC.